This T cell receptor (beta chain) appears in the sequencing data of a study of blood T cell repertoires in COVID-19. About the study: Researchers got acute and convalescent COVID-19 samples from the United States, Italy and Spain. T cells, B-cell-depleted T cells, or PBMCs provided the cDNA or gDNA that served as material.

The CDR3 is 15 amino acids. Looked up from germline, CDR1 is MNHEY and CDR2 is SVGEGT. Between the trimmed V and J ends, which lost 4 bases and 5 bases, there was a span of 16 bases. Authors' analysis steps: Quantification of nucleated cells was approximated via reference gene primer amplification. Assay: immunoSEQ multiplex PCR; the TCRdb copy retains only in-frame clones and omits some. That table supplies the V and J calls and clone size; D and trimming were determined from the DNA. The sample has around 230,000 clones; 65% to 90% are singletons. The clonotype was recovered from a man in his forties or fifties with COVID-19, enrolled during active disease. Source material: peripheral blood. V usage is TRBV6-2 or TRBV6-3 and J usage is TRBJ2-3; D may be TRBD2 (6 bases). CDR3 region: CASSLGEAVVDTQYF. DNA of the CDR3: TGTGCCAGCAGTTTAGGGGAGGCGGTGGTAGATACGCAGTATTTT.